Presented here are 6 T cell receptor beta chains from one specimen sequenced in a study of blood T cell repertoires in COVID-19 (dated by TCRdb to 2020 to 2022). The receptor library was made with the immunoSEQ multiplex PCR assay. TCRdb retrieved this table from immuneACCESS and kept in-frame rearrangements only. Not all clones are present; in checked studies, unresolved V genes account for under half, and no reason is known for the remainder. The sample table contains approximately 360,000 clones; only one count was recorded for 90% of them. The ten biggest clones cover about 6.5% of the sample. The sample was peripheral blood. Receptor source: a man aged 18 to 35 with active or convalescent COVID-19.

The rearrangement links TRBV6-1 to TRBJ2-2; the D gene is possibly TRBD1 (6 bases). The CDR3 consists of 16 residues. From germline, CDR1 is MNHNS and CDR2 SASEGT. With 4 bases removed from V and 0 bases from J, the gap between germline ends came to 12 bases. CDR3 DNA: TGTGCCAGCAGTGGAACAGGGCCTGCGAACACCGGGGAGCTGTTTTTT. Encoded protein: CASSGTGPANTGELFF.

DNA of the CDR3: TGTGCCAGCAGCTGGTCAGATAGCACAGATACGCAGTATTTT. This translates into CASSWSDSTDTQYF. The chain couples TRBV5-6 to TRBJ2-3, with unresolved D. With 3 bases removed from V and 0 bases from J, the gap between germline ends came to 8 bases. The CDR3 has 14 residues. Germline assignment: CDR1 SGHDT and CDR2 YYEEEE.

The chain combines TRBV28 with TRBJ2-5, with a weak D call TRBD1 (6 bases). The CDR3 is made up of 14 amino acids. Germline-derived CDR1 and CDR2 are MDHEN and SYDVKM. The V end lost 5 bases, the J end lost 4 bases, and 14 bases lay between the germline ends. In DNA, the CDR3 is TGTGCCAGCAGTGTGACAGGTTACTTAGAGACCCAGTACTTC. Protein product: CASSVTGYLETQYF.

CDR3 nucleotide sequence: TGTGCCAGCAGCTTAGAAGCAGGGTATATCGGTGAGCAGTTCTTC. Amino acid sequence: CASSLEAGYIGEQFF. The gene calls are TRBV11-2 and TRBJ2-1; tentatively, D is TRBD1 (5 bases). Germline-derived CDR1 and CDR2 are SGHAT and FQNNGV. The CDR3 contains 15 residues. V was clipped by 0 bases and J by 9 bases, with 15 bases between them. The whole variable domain, filled in from reference TRBV11-2 and TRBJ2-1, reads EAGVAQSPRYKIIEKRQSVAFWCNPISGHATLYWYQQILGQGPKLLIQFQNNGVVDDSQLPKDRFSAERLKGVDSTLKIQPAKLEDSAVYLCASSLEAGYIGEQFFGPGTRLTVL.

The V call is TRBV4-3, the J call TRBJ1-5, with D possibly matching TRBD1 (6 bases). This CDR3 is 15 amino acids long. Germline V gene data show CDR1 as LGHNA and CDR2 as YSLEER. The V gene lost 0 bases and the J gene lost 7 bases, with 13 bases spanning the gap. CDR3 protein: CASSQDYRAAQPQHF. CDR3 coding DNA: TGCGCCAGCAGCCAAGATTACAGGGCAGCCCAGCCCCAGCATTTT.

V and J are TRBV2 and TRBJ1-5, with a weak D call TRBD1 (5 bases). Germline CDR1 is SNHLY and CDR2 is FYNNEI. The CDR3 consists of 15 residues. V was pared by 4 bases and J by 1 base, with 11 bases between. CDR3 residues: CASSVGVASNQPQHF. In DNA form, the CDR3 reads TGTGCCAGCAGTGTAGGGGTTGCGAGCAATCAGCCCCAGCATTTT.